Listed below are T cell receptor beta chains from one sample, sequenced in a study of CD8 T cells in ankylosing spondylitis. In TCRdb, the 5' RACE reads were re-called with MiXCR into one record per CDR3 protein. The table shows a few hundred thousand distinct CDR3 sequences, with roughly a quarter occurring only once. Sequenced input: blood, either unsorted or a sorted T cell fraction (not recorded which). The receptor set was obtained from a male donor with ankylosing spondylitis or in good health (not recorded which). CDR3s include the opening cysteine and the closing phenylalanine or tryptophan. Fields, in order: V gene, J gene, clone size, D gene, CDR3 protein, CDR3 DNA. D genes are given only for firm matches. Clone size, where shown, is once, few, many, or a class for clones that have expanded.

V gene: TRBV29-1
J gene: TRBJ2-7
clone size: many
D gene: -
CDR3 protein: CSVVRDNYEQYF
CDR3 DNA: TGCAGCGTGGTACGGGACAACTACGAGCAGTACTTC

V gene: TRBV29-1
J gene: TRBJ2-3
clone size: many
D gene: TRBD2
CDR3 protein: CSVEAPKRGDTDTQYF
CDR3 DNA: TGCAGCGTTGAAGCACCAAAGCGGGGGGACACAGATACGCAGTATTTT

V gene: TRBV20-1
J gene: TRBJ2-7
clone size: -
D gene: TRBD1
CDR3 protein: CSAVAGTGSRNEQYF
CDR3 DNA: TGCAGTGCTGTGGCCGGGACAGGGAGTAGAAACGAGCAGTACTTC

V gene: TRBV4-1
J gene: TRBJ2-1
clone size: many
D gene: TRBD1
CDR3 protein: CASSHRTGQYNEQFF
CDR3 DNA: TGCGCCAGCAGCCACCGGACAGGGCAGTACAATGAGCAGTTCTTC

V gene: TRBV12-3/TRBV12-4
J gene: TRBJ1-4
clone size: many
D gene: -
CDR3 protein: CASSSTAATNEKLFF
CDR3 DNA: TGTGCCAGCAGTTCTACAGCTGCAACTAATGAAAAACTGTTTTTT

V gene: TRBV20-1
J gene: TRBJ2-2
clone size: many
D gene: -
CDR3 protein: CSAQAPPNTGELFF
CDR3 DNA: TGCAGTGCCCAAGCCCCCCCGAACACCGGGGAGCTGTTTTTT

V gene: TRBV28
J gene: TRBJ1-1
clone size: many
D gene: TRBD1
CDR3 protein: CASSLLGTGGGTEAFF
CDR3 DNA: TGTGCCAGCAGTTTGTTAGGGACAGGGGGTGGGACTGAAGCTTTCTTT

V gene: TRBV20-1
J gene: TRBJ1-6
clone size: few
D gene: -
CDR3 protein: CSARDLRNYNSPLHF
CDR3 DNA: TGCAGTGCTAGAGATTTACGGAACTATAATTCACCCCTCCACTTT

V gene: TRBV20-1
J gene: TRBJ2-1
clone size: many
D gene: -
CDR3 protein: CSGVRGNSEQFF
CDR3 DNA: TGCAGTGGGGTTAGGGGGAATAGTGAGCAGTTCTTC

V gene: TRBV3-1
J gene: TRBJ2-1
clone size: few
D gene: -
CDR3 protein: CASSPRNLQNEQFF
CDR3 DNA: TGTGCCAGCAGCCCCAGGAACCTCCAGAATGAGCAGTTCTTC

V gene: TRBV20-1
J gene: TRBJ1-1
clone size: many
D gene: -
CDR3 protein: CSAREYGSIRDTEAFF
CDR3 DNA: TGCAGTGCTAGAGAATATGGGAGTATAAGGGACACTGAAGCTTTCTTT

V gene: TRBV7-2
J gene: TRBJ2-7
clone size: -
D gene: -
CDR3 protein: CASSRTGYYEQYF
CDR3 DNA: TGTGCCAGCAGCAGGACGGGCTACTACGAGCAGTACTTC

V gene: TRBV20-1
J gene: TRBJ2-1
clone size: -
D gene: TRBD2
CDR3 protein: CSGLRGASSYNEQFF
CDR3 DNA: TGCAGTGGCTTGCGGGGGGCGTCCTCCTACAATGAGCAGTTCTTC

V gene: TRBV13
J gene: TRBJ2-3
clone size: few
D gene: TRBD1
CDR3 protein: CASSSGQVARGDTQYF
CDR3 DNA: TGTGCCAGCAGCTCCGGACAGGTCGCGAGGGGAGATACGCAGTATTTT

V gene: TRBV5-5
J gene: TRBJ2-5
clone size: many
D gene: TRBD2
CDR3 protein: CASSERGVQETQYF
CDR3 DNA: TGTGCCAGCAGCGAGCGGGGGGTCCAAGAGACCCAGTACTTC

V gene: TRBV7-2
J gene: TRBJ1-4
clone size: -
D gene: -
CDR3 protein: CASSSAGSAWEKLFF
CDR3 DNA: TGTGCCAGCAGCTCAGCAGGGTCGGCTTGGGAAAAACTGTTTTTT

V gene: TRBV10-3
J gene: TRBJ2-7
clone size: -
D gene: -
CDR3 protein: CAISATGSLYEQYF
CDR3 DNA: TGTGCCATCAGTGCTACAGGGTCTCTCTACGAGCAGTACTTC

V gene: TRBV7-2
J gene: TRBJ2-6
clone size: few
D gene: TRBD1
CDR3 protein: CASSPQGVKANVLTF
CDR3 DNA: TGTGCCAGCAGCCCACAGGGGGTTAAGGCCAACGTCCTGACTTTC

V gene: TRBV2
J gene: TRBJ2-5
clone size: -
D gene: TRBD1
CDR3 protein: CASSEGTGGSETQYF
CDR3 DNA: TGTGCCAGCAGTGAAGGGACAGGGGGCTCGGAGACCCAGTACTTC

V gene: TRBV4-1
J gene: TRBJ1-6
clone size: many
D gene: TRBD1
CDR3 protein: CASSQLPGQGNSPLHF
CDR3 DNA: TGCGCCAGCAGCCAACTTCCGGGACAGGGAAATTCACCCCTCCACTTT

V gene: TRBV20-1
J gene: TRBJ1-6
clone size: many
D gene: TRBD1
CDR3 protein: CSAYERTGQRSPLHF
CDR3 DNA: TGCAGTGCTTATGAACGGACAGGACAGCGTTCACCCCTCCACTTT

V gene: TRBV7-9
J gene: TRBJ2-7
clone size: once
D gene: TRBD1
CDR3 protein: CASSFPGQVGYEQYF
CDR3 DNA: TGTGCCAGCAGCTTCCCGGGACAGGTCGGTTACGAGCAGTACTTC

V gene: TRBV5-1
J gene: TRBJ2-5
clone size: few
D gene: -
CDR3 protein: CASSLGPAGTQYF
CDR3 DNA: TGCGCCAGCAGCTTGGGACCTGCTGGGACCCAGTACTTC

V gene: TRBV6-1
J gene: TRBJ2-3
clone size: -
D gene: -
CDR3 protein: CASRPGRFISTDTQYF
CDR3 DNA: TGTGCCAGCAGACCTGGACGGTTTATTAGCACAGATACGCAGTATTTT

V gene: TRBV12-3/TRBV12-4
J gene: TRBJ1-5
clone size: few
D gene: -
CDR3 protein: CASSLKGPQHF
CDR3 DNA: TGTGCCAGCAGTTTGAAGGGACCCCAGCATTTT

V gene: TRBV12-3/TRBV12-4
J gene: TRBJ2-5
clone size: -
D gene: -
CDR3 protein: CASSLKGEETQYF
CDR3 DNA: TGTGCCAGCAGTTTAAAGGGGGAAGAGACCCAGTACTTC

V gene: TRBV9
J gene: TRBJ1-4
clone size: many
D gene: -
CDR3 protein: CASGRPNEKLFF
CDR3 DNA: TGTGCCAGCGGAAGACCGAATGAAAAACTGTTTTTT

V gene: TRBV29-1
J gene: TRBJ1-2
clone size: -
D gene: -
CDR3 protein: CSAAGGVRGYGYTF
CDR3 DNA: TGCAGCGCGGCGGGGGGTGTCCGCGGCTATGGCTACACCTTC

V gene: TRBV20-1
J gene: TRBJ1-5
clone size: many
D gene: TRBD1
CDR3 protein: CSASTGGSNQPQHF
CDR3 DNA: TGCAGTGCTAGTACAGGGGGCAGCAATCAGCCCCAGCATTTT

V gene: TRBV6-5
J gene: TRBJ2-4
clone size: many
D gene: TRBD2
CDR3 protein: CASSSLPLGRGAIAKNIQYF
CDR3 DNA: TGTGCCAGCAGTTCCCTCCCCCTAGGGCGGGGGGCAATAGCCAAAAACATTCAGTACTTC

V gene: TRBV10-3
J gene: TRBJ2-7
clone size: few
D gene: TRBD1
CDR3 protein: CAIGRQGPTYEQYF
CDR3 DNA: TGTGCCATCGGAAGACAGGGCCCTACCTACGAGCAGTACTTC